The rows below give T cell receptor beta chains drawn from one sample of a study of T cells in localized non-small cell lung cancer. TCRdb's table, derived via immunoSEQ multiplex PCR, lists solely in-frame clones and lacks some. The sample has tens of thousands of clones, over 70% seen once; the top ten hold less than 15%. The source material was PBMCs, sampled before any cancer treatment. The receptors shown here come from a man between 35 and 75 years old with stage II squamous cell lung carcinoma. The CDR3 runs from the conserved cysteine through the conserved F or W. A D gene is named only where the DNA matches it firmly. Clone size is not always given. Where it is, it says once, few, many or a class for expanded clones.

CDR3 DNA	CDR3 protein	clone size	V gene	J gene	D gene
TGTGCCAGCAGCTACACAGATACGCAGTATTTT	CASSYTDTQYF	-	TRBV28	TRBJ2-3	-
TGCGCCAGCAGCCACGTCAGGATGGCCTATAATTCACCCCTCCACTTT	CASSHVRMAYNSPLHF	-	TRBV4-3	TRBJ1-6	-
TGTGCCAGCAGCGTAGGAGCTAGCGGGAGAGACGGGGAGCTGTTTTTT	CASSVGASGRDGELFF	-	TRBV9	TRBJ2-2	TRBD2
TGTGCCAGCAGTGAATTCCCGACTAGCGGGGGGTATCAAGAGACCCAGTACTTC	CASSEFPTSGGYQETQYF	-	TRBV2	TRBJ2-5	TRBD2
TGTGCCAGCAGTTTTAAGGGATGGACTGAAGCTTTCTTT	CASSFKGWTEAFF	-	TRBV6-6	TRBJ1-1	-
TGTGCCAGCAGTTACTCGCAGGGACGGACTGAAGCTTTCTTT	CASSYSQGRTEAFF	-	TRBV6-5	TRBJ1-1	-
TGTGCCAGCAGTTACTCCGGAGATAGGGCTTTCTTT	CASSYSGDRAFF	-	TRBV6-5	TRBJ1-1	-
TGTGCCAGCACCTACGCGGGACGGGAAAAACCCCTCCACTTT	CASTYAGREKPLHF	-	TRBV7-9	TRBJ1-6	-
TGTGCCAGCTCACCACAGGGCCCTAACGAGCAGTACTTC	CASSPQGPNEQYF	-	TRBV18	TRBJ2-7	-
TGCGCCAGCAGCTTAGGGGACACCAACAATGAGCAGTTCTTC	CASSLGDTNNEQFF	-	TRBV5-1	TRBJ2-1	-
TGCGCCAGCAGCTGGGGAGCGGGTGACGGCCGGGGGACGCAGTATTTT	CASSWGAGDGRGTQYF	once	TRBV5-1	TRBJ2-3	-
TGTGCCAGTAGGACAAGGGCCTCTGGGGCCAACGTCCTGACTTTC	CASRTRASGANVLTF	few	TRBV5-5	TRBJ2-6	-
TGTGCCAGCAGGCAATGGACTGGGGCCAACGTCCTGACTTTC	CASRQWTGANVLTF	-	TRBV6-6	TRBJ2-6	-
TGTGCCAGCTCCCGAGAAGGGGGGGCACCTCCCGGGGAGCTGTTTTTT	CASSREGGAPPGELFF	once	TRBV18	TRBJ2-2	-
TGTGCCAGCAGTAGGGGACAGGAATACGAGCAGTACTTC	CASSRGQEYEQYF	once	TRBV6-1	TRBJ2-7	TRBD1
TGTGCCAGCAGCTTTGACCCGGGGCTACAAGAGACCCAGTACTTC	CASSFDPGLQETQYF	once	TRBV11-2	TRBJ2-5	-
TGTGCCAGCAGCCGAGTCGGGGCCGGGGATCAGCCCCAGCATTTT	CASSRVGAGDQPQHF	-	TRBV7-9	TRBJ1-5	-
TGCGCCAGCAGCCCCAGACAGGGGGCTTTAGATGGCTACACCTTC	CASSPRQGALDGYTF	-	TRBV5-1	TRBJ1-2	TRBD1
TGTGCCAGCAGCCTCTTCGACAGGGATTCTGGAAACACCATATATTTT	CASSLFDRDSGNTIYF	-	TRBV4-2	TRBJ1-3	TRBD1
TGTGCCAGCTGGGAAGGACAGGGGAAACACGAGCAGTACTTC	CASWEGQGKHEQYF	-	TRBV6-6	TRBJ2-7	TRBD1
TGCGCCAGCAGCCCTAACGCACAGGGAGATACGCAGTATTTT	CASSPNAQGDTQYF	-	TRBV5-1	TRBJ2-3	-
TGTGCTAGCAGCTTAGATCAGGGGGCGTCGGCCAGTGAGCAGTTCTTC	CASSLDQGASASEQFF	-	TRBV7-7	TRBJ2-1	TRBD1